This TCR beta chain was found in a study of CD8 T cells in ankylosing spondylitis. Whole-study findings and limits: Seemingly characteristic of ankylosing spondylitis blood was a TCR beta motif consisting of about 8 highly homologous variants.

This clonotype was observed a handful of times. The antigen remains undetermined. One junction end disagrees with the germline gene, perhaps due to a read error. In TCRdb, the 5' RACE reads were re-called with MiXCR into one record per CDR3 protein. The sample contains some 700,000 distinct CDR3 sequences, under 20% of which appear only once. Sequenced sample: blood, either unsorted or a sorted T cell fraction (not recorded which). The sequence came from a male donor with ankylosing spondylitis.

As DNA, the CDR3 is TGTGCCAGCAGCTTAGTCGTGACAGGGGTCGAAAAACCGTTTTTT. Translation gives CASSLVVTGVEKPFF. This chain connects TRBV7-9 to TRBJ1-4; 8 bases agree with TRBD1. The CDR3 runs 15 residues. Germline V CDR1 and CDR2: SEHNR, FQNEAQ (reference sequence).